These 25 T cell receptor beta chains share one sample of origin, sequenced in a study of Ad26.COV2.S vaccination and SARS-CoV-2 variants. The sample's treatment: over 15 received Ad26.COV2.S at low or high dose, single or two shots; roughly five received placebo; per-sample allocation not given. Collection of the samples took place on day 63 after the first injection of vaccine or placebo. Here immunoSEQ multiplex PCR was the method, and the copy in TCRdb shows in-frame clones only, minus some. Of about 320,000 clones listed, approximately 86% are singletons. Sequenced material: peripheral blood, taken in a trial of Ad26.COV2.S vaccine versus placebo. The receptors here all came from a person aged 18-65 years who received the Ad26.COV2.S COVID-19 vaccine or a placebo.

This chain links TRBV9 with TRBJ2-2; TRBD1 matches 9 bases. Germline V CDR1 and CDR2: SGDLS, YYNGEE. The CDR3 has 16 amino acids. The V segment lost 5 bases and the J segment 1 base; nucleotides outside the gene matches: 6. This chain's CDR3 is CASRGPGQGNTGELFF. In nucleotides, the CDR3 is TGTGCCAGCAGGGGACCGGGACAGGGGAACACCGGGGAGCTGTTTTTT.

The chain recombines TRBV7-3 with TRBJ2-1; TRBD2 matches 7 bases. The CDR3 loop spans 16 amino acids. In germline, CDR1 is SGHTA, CDR2 FQGTGA. The trim removed 5 bases at V and 7 bases at J, leaving 14 bases unmatched. CDR3 DNA sequence: TGTGCCAGCAGCCCCCTGGTTAGGGCGGGGGAAAATGAGCAGTTCTTC. Translated, it gives CASSPLVRAGENEQFF.

This clone was seen a single time. V is TRBV14 and J is TRBJ1-2; maybe TRBD1 (6 bases). CDR3 size: 16 residues. The germline V gene has CDR1 SGHDN and CDR2 FVKESK. V dropped 4 bases and J dropped 4 bases, with 19 bases sitting between them. The CDR3 DNA reads TGTGCCAGCAGCCCCGTTGGACGGGGGCGGGCCTATGGCTACACCTTC. This encodes CASSPVGRGRAYGYTF. The complete variable domain, with remaining parts taken from reference TRBV14 and TRBJ1-2, reads EAGVTQFPSHSVIEKGQTVTLRCDPISGHDNLYWYRRVMGKEIKFLLHFVKESKQDESGMPNNRFLAERTGGTYSTLKVQPAELEDSGVYFCASSPVGRGRAYGYTFGSGTRLTVV.

The chain carries TRBV6-5 and TRBJ2-7, with D perhaps matching TRBD1 or TRBD2 (6 bases each). The V gene's germline CDR1 is MNHEY and CDR2 SVGAGI. The V end was cut by 6 bases, the J end by 3 bases, with 9 bases between. This CDR3 has 12 residues. The CDR3 coding sequence is TGTGCCAGCAGAAGGGGGGACTACGAGCAGTACTTC. It yields the protein CASRRGDYEQYF.

This chain links TRBV18 with TRBJ1-2; 11 nucleotides match TRBD1. V was pared by 3 bases and J by 1 base, with 1 base of the junction left unmatched. This CDR3 is built from 15 residues. The V gene's germline CDR1 is KGHSH and CDR2 LQKENI. The CDR3, as DNA: TGTGCCAGCTCACCGGGACAGGGGGTTAACTATGGCTACACCTTC. Translation: CASSPGQGVNYGYTF.

This chain links TRBV7-9 with TRBJ2-3, with D hard to call. The CDR3 sequence is 13 residues long. Trimming took off 7 bases at V and 2 bases at J, with 10 bases between the two ends. Germline V gene lookup returns CDR1 SEHNR and CDR2 FQNEAQ (reference sequence). This CDR3 is CASIHGSTDTQYF. Written as DNA, the CDR3 is TGTGCCAGCATCCATGGGTCCACAGATACGCAGTATTTT. Combining the CDR3 with reference TRBV7-9 and TRBJ2-3 gives the whole variable domain DTGVSQNPRHKITKRGQNVTFRCDPISEHNRLYWYRQTLGQGPEFLTYFQNEAQLEKSRLLSDRFSAERPKGSFSTLEIQRTEQGDSAMYLCASIHGSTDTQYFGPGTRLTVL.

The chain employs TRBV18 and TRBJ2-3; D remains unclear. This CDR3 region has 14 residues. V was cut by 3 bases and J by 4 bases, with 11 bases left in between. Germline-derived CDR1 and CDR2 are KGHSH and LQKENI. This chain's CDR3 is CASSPVSPPDTQYF. Here the CDR3 DNA reads TGTGCCAGCTCACCTGTCAGTCCTCCAGATACGCAGTATTTT.

This sequence joins TRBV9 and TRBJ1-6; 10 bases match TRBD1. CDR3 length: 15 amino acids. J gave up 9 bases and V 3 bases, and 6 bases lay outside the gene matches. The germline V gene has CDR1 SGDLS and CDR2 YYNGEE. In DNA form, the CDR3 reads TGTGCCAGCAGCGCCGGGACAGGGGAAAGTTCACCCCTCCACTTT. Residues: CASSAGTGESSPLHF. The variable domain in full, completed from reference TRBV9 and TRBJ1-6, reads DSGVTQTPKHLITATGQRVTLRCSPRSGDLSVYWYQQSLDQGLQFLIQYYNGEERAKGNILERFSAQQFPDLHSELNLSSLELGDSALYFCASSAGTGESSPLHFGNGTRLTVT.

The J gene is TRBJ2-7, the V gene TRBV12-3 or TRBV12-4; no definite D call. Trimming left V 11 bases short and J 3 bases short, with 11 bases between. This CDR3 region has 11 residues. CDR3 sequence: CAASKGYEQYF. The CDR3 region has the DNA TGTGCCGCGTCGAAAGGCTACGAGCAGTACTTC.

This clone was counted a single time. The chain has TRBV5-1 and TRBJ2-7; 9 bases are shared with TRBD1. CDR3 length: 17 residues. Looked up from germline, CDR1 is SGHRS and CDR2 is YFSETQ. Losses at the gene ends were 0 bases for V and 1 base for J; bases not matched to a gene: 8. This chain's CDR3 is CASSLASRGQGSYEQYF. The CDR3, as DNA: TGCGCCAGCAGCTTGGCGTCTCGGGGACAGGGTTCCTACGAGCAGTACTTC.

The chain combines TRBV2 with TRBJ2-1; no clear D gene. The CDR3 loop spans 11 amino acids. CDR1 is SNHLY and CDR2 is FYNNEI in the germline V gene. V was clipped by 6 bases and J by 4 bases, with 4 bases between them. CDR3 nucleotides: TGTGCCAGCAGAGGATACAATGAGCAGTTCTTC. It translates to CASRGYNEQFF.

This chain links TRBV4-1 with TRBJ1-4; D remains unclear. CDR1 and CDR2 (germline): MGHRA, YSYEKL. V lost 4 bases and J 10 bases, leaving 10 bases between the germline ends. The CDR3 is made up of 12 amino acids. The CDR3 coding sequence is TGCGCCAGCAGCCCAACGGCTGGAAAACTGTTTTTT. This gives the protein CASSPTAGKLFF.

The chain couples TRBV10-3 to TRBJ1-1; tentatively, D is TRBD1 (5 bases). With 4 bases removed from V and 4 bases from J, the gap between germline ends came to 22 bases. This CDR3 comprises 17 residues. Germline V CDR1 and CDR2: ENHRY, SYGVKD. The chain's CDR3 is CAISAPGKAVGGTEAFF. DNA of the CDR3: TGTGCCATCAGTGCACCTGGGAAGGCCGTTGGGGGCACTGAAGCTTTCTTT.

In its sample, this clone was seen once. The CDR3 DNA follows: TGTGCCACCAGTGATCCCCGTTTAGCCAGAGCCTATGGCTACACCTTC. Its translation is CATSDPRLARAYGYTF. This chain links TRBV24-1 with TRBJ1-2; D gene uncertain. V was pared by 3 bases and J by 4 bases, with 17 bases between. The CDR3 spans 16 residues. The V gene's germline CDR1 is KGHDR and CDR2 SFDVKD.

This clone was counted once. The chain employs TRBV5-1 and TRBJ2-3; TRBD1 aligns across 7 bases. V gave up 3 bases and J gave up 1 base; unmatched junction bases: 2. Germline V lookup: CDR1 SGHRS, CDR2 YFSETQ. The CDR3 runs 14 residues. This chain's CDR3 is CASSWDRRTDTQYF. The CDR3 DNA follows: TGCGCCAGCAGCTGGGACAGACGCACAGATACGCAGTATTTT.

The chain combines TRBV19 with TRBJ1-5; D is undetermined. V shed 6 bases and J shed 2 bases, with 17 bases lying between them. CDR1 and CDR2 (germline): LNHDA, SQIVND (reference sequence). The CDR3 length is 16 residues. The CDR3 region is CASRSYPRIGNQPQHF. As DNA, the CDR3 is TGTGCCAGTAGATCGTATCCCCGGATTGGCAATCAGCCCCAGCATTTT.

Worth noting for this clone: One junction end does not reproduce the germline sequence, and a read error may be involved. V is TRBV5-6 and J is TRBJ1-1, with TRBD1 matching over 8 bases. The germline V gene encodes CDR1 SGHDT and CDR2 YYEEEE. This CDR3 is 17 amino acids long. CDR3 amino acids: CASSFRSTGGFNIEAFF. For the CDR3, the DNA is TGTGCCAGCAGCTTTCGGTCCACAGGGGGATTTAACATTGAAGCTTTCTTT.

The chain employs TRBV9 and TRBJ1-1, with no clear D. The CDR3 spans 14 residues. V shed 1 base and J shed 5 bases, with 12 bases lying between them. Germline V lookup: CDR1 SGDLS, CDR2 YYNGEE. This CDR3 reads CASSVLSTLTEAFF. CDR3 nucleotides: TGTGCCAGCAGCGTATTGAGTACCCTGACTGAAGCTTTCTTT.

The chain employs TRBV19 and TRBJ1-1, with D perhaps TRBD1 (6 bases). The CDR3 contains 14 residues. Germline V gene data show CDR1 as LNHDA and CDR2 as SQIVND (reference sequence). V was trimmed by 6 bases and J by 7 bases, leaving 18 bases between them. The CDR3 loop is CASSQTGGGFEAFF. DNA of the CDR3: TGTGCCAGTAGCCAGACAGGAGGGGGTTTTGAAGCTTTCTTT.

The V and J genes are TRBV6-2 or TRBV6-3 and TRBJ1-2; D gene unclear. The CDR3 covers 13 residues. From germline, CDR1 is MNHEY and CDR2 SVGEGT. Trimming left V 5 bases short and J 3 bases short, with 10 bases between. The DNA for the CDR3 is TGTGCCAGCAGTGTGGGAGCTGACTATGGCTACACCTTC. This gives the protein CASSVGADYGYTF.

This chain links TRBV4-1 with TRBJ1-1, with D perhaps TRBD1 (5 bases). This CDR3 has 14 amino acids. Germline V lookup: CDR1 MGHRA, CDR2 YSYEKL. V was shortened by 5 bases and J by 0 bases, with 10 bases between the two germline ends. CDR3 nucleotides: TGCGCCAGCAGCTCATCGACAGTGAACACTGAAGCTTTCTTT. It specifies CASSSSTVNTEAFF.

The CDR3 DNA reads TGTGCCAGCAGCGTTGGGGACAGGGCGTCTGAAAAACTGTTTTTT. Residues: CASSVGDRASEKLFF. The V and J genes are TRBV9 and TRBJ1-4; 9 nucleotides agree with TRBD1. V lost 2 bases and J lost 7; bases outside the gene matches: 6. The CDR3 covers 15 residues. Germline V gene data show CDR1 as SGDLS and CDR2 as YYNGEE.

The J gene is TRBJ1-4, the V gene TRBV30, with 7 bases lining up with TRBD1. The germline V gene encodes CDR1 GTSNPN and CDR2 SVGIG (reference sequence). V gave up 0 bases and J gave up 7 bases; unmatched junction bases: 11. The CDR3 loop spans 16 amino acids. The CDR3 reads CAWSVPRDSRSEKLFF. For the CDR3, the DNA is TGTGCCTGGAGTGTACCCCGGGACAGTAGAAGTGAAAAACTGTTTTTT. Full variable domain (rest looked up from reference TRBV30 and TRBJ1-4): SQTIHQWPATLVQPVGSPLSLECTVEGTSNPNLYWYRQAAGRGLQLLFYSVGIGQISSEVPQNLSASRPQDRQFILSSKKLLLSDSGFYLCAWSVPRDSRSEKLFFGSGTQLSVL.

The chain combines TRBV9 with TRBJ2-3; D gene uncertain. V shed 2 bases and J shed 3 bases, with 4 bases lying between them. Germline V gene lookup returns CDR1 SGDLS and CDR2 YYNGEE. The CDR3 consists of 12 residues. CDR3 residues: CASSVETDTQYF. DNA for the CDR3: TGTGCCAGCAGCGTTGAGACAGATACGCAGTATTTT. Full variable domain (missing parts from reference TRBV9 and TRBJ2-3): DSGVTQTPKHLITATGQRVTLRCSPRSGDLSVYWYQQSLDQGLQFLIQYYNGEERAKGNILERFSAQQFPDLHSELNLSSLELGDSALYFCASSVETDTQYFGPGTRLTVL.

CDR3 in amino acids: CAARDSTDTQYF. Here the CDR3 DNA reads TGTGCCGCACGGGACAGCACAGATACGCAGTATTTT. The chain employs TRBV6-5 and TRBJ2-3; possibly TRBD1 or TRBD2 for D (5 bases each). Looked up from germline, CDR1 is MNHEY and CDR2 is SVGAGI. Trimming cost V 11 bases and J 0 bases, with 9 bases left between them. CDR3 length: 12 amino acids.